The 2 T cell receptor beta chains listed next were all sequenced from one sample in a study of TIL therapy for anti-PD-1-resistant metastatic lung cancer. The libraries were made with immunoSEQ v3. Profiling relied on immunoSEQ multiplex PCR, and the TCRdb table lists in-frame clones only, not all of them. The data show 35,000 to 55,000 clones, roughly 85% seen once. Sample time point: pre-treatment sample, taken before nivolumab and TIL therapy. Sequences were derived from blood, sampled at baseline. The receptors derive from a man aged 70 or older with non-small cell lung cancer.

The rearrangement links TRBV5-1 to TRBJ2-3; 10 bases line up with TRBD2. This CDR3 spans 15 amino acids. V was clipped by 1 base and J by 4 bases; unmatched bases: 3. The germline CDR1 and CDR2 sequences are SGHRS and YFSETQ. Written as DNA, the CDR3 is TGCGCCAGCAGCTTGAAAGCGGGGGGGGCAGATACGCAGTATTTT. Encoded protein: CASSLKAGGADTQYF.

The V and J genes are TRBV5-1 and TRBJ1-1; D is ambiguous. Germline V gene lookup returns CDR1 SGHRS and CDR2 YFSETQ. The V end lost 0 bases, the J end lost 0 bases, and 9 bases lay between the germline ends. CDR3 length equals 15 residues. CDR3: CASSLEGPMNTEAFF. The CDR3 nucleotides are TGCGCCAGCAGCTTGGAGGGCCCGATGAACACTGAAGCTTTCTTT.